This T cell receptor beta chain was identified during a study of blood T cell repertoires in COVID-19. Overall study context: Acute-phase and convalescent COVID-19 samples originated in the United States, Italy and Spain. The analysed material was cDNA or gDNA that came from T cells, B-cell-depleted T cells, or PBMCs.

Authors' methods: Amplification with reference gene primers provided the estimates of nucleated cell counts. This table comes from immunoSEQ multiplex PCR, and its TCRdb copy is limited to in-frame clones, with some not included. The DNA was the basis for D and trimming; V, J and clone size are from that table. Of about 110,000 clones listed, 88% are singletons. The CDR3 runs to 16 residues. Germline loops: CDR1 SNHLY, CDR2 FYNNEI. Between the trimmed V and J ends, which lost 8 bases and 4 bases, there was a span of 24 bases. The sequence was collected from a human donor in a cohort sampled during active COVID-19. The chain uses TRBV2 and TRBJ2-7, with D maybe TRBD2 (6 bases). Specimen: peripheral blood. CDR3 amino acids: CASHPGDAGGIYEQYF. In nucleotides, the CDR3 is TGTGCCAGCCACCCCGGGGACGCTGGGGGGATATACGAGCAGTACTTC.